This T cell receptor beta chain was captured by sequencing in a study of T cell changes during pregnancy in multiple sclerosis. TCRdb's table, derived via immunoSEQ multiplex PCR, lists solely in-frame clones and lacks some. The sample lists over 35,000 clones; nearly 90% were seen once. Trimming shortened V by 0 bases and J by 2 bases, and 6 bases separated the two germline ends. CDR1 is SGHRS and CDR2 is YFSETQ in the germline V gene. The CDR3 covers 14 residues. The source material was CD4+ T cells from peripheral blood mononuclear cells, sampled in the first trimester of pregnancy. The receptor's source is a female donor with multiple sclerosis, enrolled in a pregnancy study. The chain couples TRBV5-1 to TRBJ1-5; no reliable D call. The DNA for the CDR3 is TGCGCCAGCAGCTTGGGGTCAGGCAATCAGCCCCAGCATTTT. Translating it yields CASSLGSGNQPQHF.